Listed below are T cell receptor beta chains from one sample, sequenced in a study of blood T cell repertoires in COVID-19. Clones were sequenced by immunoSEQ multiplex PCR, and TCRdb holds only the in-frame ones, with some missing. Here the sample spans 110,000 to 150,000 clones, about 80% being singletons. Sequenced input: peripheral blood. The source is a human donor in a cohort sampled during active COVID-19. The CDR3 runs from the conserved cysteine through the conserved F or W.

TRBJ1-2,TRBV5-4,CASSFGGDRGPDGYTF
TRBJ1-6,TRBV6-5,CASRPPGDPNSPLHF
TRBJ1-1,TRBV5-5,CASSLEQGNMNTEAFF
TRBJ1-2,TRBV7-2,CASSPDSNYGYTF
TRBJ2-1,TRBV7-2,CASSLAGSYEQFF
TRBJ2-2,TRBV10-3,CAISESRAGELFF
TRBJ1-2,TRBV2,CASILRTGGAYGYTF
TRBJ2-1,TRBV18,CASSPLAGRDNEQFF
TRBJ1-1,TRBV20-1,CSASSPGDTEAFF
TRBJ2-2,TRBV19,CAIAGTGNTGELFF
TRBJ1-2,TRBV6-5,CASSYSWGDYGYTF
TRBJ2-5,TRBV6-2/TRBV6-3,CASSSLRAETQYF
TRBJ2-3,TRBV7-2,CASSRGGTGIDTQYF
TRBJ1-6,TRBV7-3,CASVTNGGFSHSPLHF
TRBJ1-1,TRBV7-2,CASSFGGISTEAFF
TRBJ2-2,TRBV5-1,CASSREGSDTGELFF
TRBJ1-1,TRBV7-2,CASSTGGNTEAFF
TRBJ1-2,TRBV7-9,CASSLGQGNYGYTF
TRBJ1-2,TRBV5-1,CASSLTAGASNYGYTF
TRBJ2-5,TRBV11-3,CASSLGRQAQETQYF
TRBJ1-1,TRBV19,CASSQRAGVGAFF
TRBJ2-5,TRBV12-5,CASGFGTSAQETQYF
TRBJ2-7,TRBV7-2,CASSLGRTSDNYEQYF
TRBJ1-2,TRBV25-1,CASSPPDRDDGYTF
TRBJ1-5,TRBV19,CASSMEARQPQHF
TRBJ2-5,TRBV21-1,CASSKEWSCKTQYF
TRBJ1-6,TRBV2,CASSSPGGSSYNSPLHF
TRBJ1-2,TRBV5-6,CASSSRQGAVGYTF
TRBJ2-3,TRBV7-2,CASSLAGTSGTTGTQYF